The 12 T cell receptor beta chains below were found in one sample sequenced in a study of regulatory T cells in long-lasting Graves disease. With iRepertoire HTBI primers and Arm-PCR of CDR3 regions, TCR beta libraries were built. Each CDR3 protein is one row after TCRdb ran MiXCR on the multiplex PCR reads. Among around 480,000 distinct CDR3 sequences listed, about 16% were seen once. The time point: newly diagnosed GD, antithyroid drugs for less than 3 months. Construction of the TCR library relied on RNA isolated from PBMCs. These same records also appear under a second study, on T cells in Graves' hyperthyroidism and ophthalmopathy.

Sequenced material: peripheral blood mononuclear cells (PBMCs), taken at new diagnosis, from a patient treated with antithyroid drugs. The receptors shown here come from a woman aged 35 to 59 with Graves disease.

CDR3 protein: CASSVVPGLADEQYF. In DNA, the CDR3 is TGTGCCAGCAGCGTAGTCCCGGGACTAGCGGACGAGCAGTACTTC. This chain links TRBV9 with TRBJ2-7; TRBD2 agrees at 11 bases. The CDR3 is 15 amino acids. V was clipped by 0 bases and J by 5 bases; unmatched bases: 4. Germline V gene sequence: CDR1 SGDLS, CDR2 YYNGEE.

As concerns this clonotype: A much more abundant neighbour one base away suggests this may be a read error. This chain links TRBV7-2 with TRBJ1-5; D call uncertain. Germline assignment: CDR1 SGHTA and CDR2 FQGNSA. There are 13 residues in the CDR3. V was cut by 8 bases and J by 7 bases, with 15 bases left in between. CDR3 bases: TGTGCCAGCGGCCAAGTCCAACACCAGCCCCAGCATTTT. Translating it yields CASGQVQHQPQHF. Filled out from reference TRBV7-2 and TRBJ1-5, the complete variable domain reads GAGVSQSPSNKVTEKGKDVELRCDPISGHTALYWYRQSLGQGLEFLIYFQGNSAPDKSGLPSDRFSAERTGGSVSTLTIQRTQQEDSAVYLCASGQVQHQPQHFGDGTRLSIL.

This clonotype showed up many times. The rearrangement uses TRBV3-1 and TRBJ1-2, with 8 positions matching TRBD1. The CDR3 sequence is 15 residues long. Per germline, CDR1 LGHDT and CDR2 YNNKEL (reference sequence). Trimming took 4 bases from V and 4 from J; bases not matched to a gene: 8. This CDR3 reads CASSPTGQGSYGYTF. In DNA, the CDR3 is TGTGCCAGCAGCCCGACAGGACAGGGTTCCTATGGCTACACCTTC.

The chain links TRBV20-1 to TRBJ2-1; 12 positions agree with TRBD2. The CDR3 loop spans 14 amino acids. The germline V gene encodes CDR1 DFQATT and CDR2 SNEGSKA (reference sequence). With 3 bases clipped from V and 12 bases from J, the junction kept 9 bases outside the gene matches. The CDR3 here is CSARTSGGLTRQFF. DNA of the CDR3: TGCAGTGCTAGGACTAGCGGGGGCCTCACCCGGCAGTTCTTC.

The chain uses TRBV6-2 or TRBV6-3 and TRBJ2-7; a weak D match, TRBD1 (5 bases). The germline V gene has CDR1 MNHEY and CDR2 SVGEGT. The CDR3 runs 11 residues. V was trimmed by 11 bases and J by 2 bases, leaving 10 bases between them. CDR3 loop: CAAGSAYEQYF. The CDR3 DNA follows: TGTGCCGCAGGGTCGGCCTACGAGCAGTACTTC.

The sample holds a few counts of this clonotype. J is TRBJ1-1 and V is TRBV19, with a tentative D call TRBD1 (5 bases). The CDR3 covers 16 residues. V was shortened by 1 base and J by 0 bases, with 12 bases between the two germline ends. Germline CDR1 reads LNHDA; CDR2 reads SQIVND (reference sequence). In nucleotides, the CDR3 is TGTGCCAGTAGTATAGTGACAGCCAACATGAACACTGAAGCTTTCTTT. Its translation is CASSIVTANMNTEAFF.

This clonotype has at least ten counts. The CDR3 region is CSARDYAGGAQETQYF. The CDR3 DNA is TGCAGTGCTAGAGATTACGCGGGGGGAGCCCAGGAGACCCAGTACTTC. The chain has TRBV20-1 and TRBJ2-5; TRBD2 matches 8 bases. The trim removed 0 bases at V and 5 bases at J, leaving 11 bases unmatched. The germline V gene has CDR1 DFQATT and CDR2 SNEGSKA (reference sequence). This CDR3 spans 16 amino acids.

As to this clonotype: A far larger clone is one nucleotide away, so this likely arose from a read error. CDR3 coding DNA: TGTGCCAGCATTGACAGGGACACCTACAATGAGCAGTACTTC. The encoded protein is CASIDRDTYNEQYF. The rearrangement joins TRBV2 to TRBJ2-5, with 7 bases fitting TRBD1. Per the germline V gene, CDR1 is SNHLY and CDR2 is FYNNEI. This CDR3 is 14 amino acids long. With V trimmed by 7 bases and J by 11 bases, 16 bases remained unmatched.

This clonotype was seen repeatedly, ten times or more. V gene TRBV5-1 combines with J gene TRBJ1-1; D not certain. V was cut by 0 bases and J by 2 bases, with 8 bases left in between. Germline V CDR1 and CDR2: SGHRS, YFSETQ. CDR3 length: 14 amino acids. This chain's CDR3 is CASSLAQANTEAFF. The CDR3 DNA follows: TGCGCCAGCAGCTTGGCGCAAGCTAACACTGAAGCTTTCTTT.

This clonotype was detected only a few times. J is TRBJ1-1 and V is TRBV5-8; D not resolved. The CDR3 extends over 13 amino acids. Deletions cut 0 bases from V and 4 bases from J, with 7 bases between. Per the germline V gene, CDR1 is SGHTS and CDR2 is YDEGEE. The CDR3 region is CASSLVGITEAFF. CDR3 DNA sequence: TGTGCCAGCAGCTTGGTTGGTATCACTGAAGCTTTCTTT.

This clonotype was counted many times. The V and J genes are TRBV3-1 and TRBJ2-1; D is uncertain. The V end lost 3 bases, the J end lost 8 bases, and 14 bases lay between the germline ends. There are 14 residues in the CDR3. The germline V gene has CDR1 LGHDT and CDR2 YNNKEL (reference sequence). CDR3 region: CASSQLPWADEQFF. The CDR3 nucleotides read TGTGCCAGCAGCCAGCTCCCTTGGGCCGATGAGCAGTTCTTC.

This clonotype was detected a few times. The chain has TRBV19 and TRBJ1-2; TRBD1 matches at 9 bases. J was trimmed by 2 bases and V by 5 bases; bases with no gene match: 12. The CDR3 has 17 amino acids. Germline V lookup: CDR1 LNHDA, CDR2 SQIVND (reference sequence). The DNA of the CDR3 is TGTGCCAGTAGTCCACACCCGGGACAGGGCCAAAACTATGGCTACACCTTC. This translates into CASSPHPGQGQNYGYTF.